This T cell receptor beta chain was sequenced in a study of PD-L1 blockade in urothelial cancer (dated by TCRdb to about 2017). Notes on the research overall: Every patient began therapy at some point between 2014 and 2015 and was given atezolizumab 1,200 mg intravenously every 3 weeks. About 85% of the roughly 30 patients were males with bladder-origin urothelial cancer, and about 65% of the roughly 30 reported a prior smoking history. An ECOG performance status of 0 or 1 was recorded for the patients, and 0 to 3 prior chemotherapy regimens had been received by the patients. Blood samples were analyzed at 3 weeks after treatment start (second dose) and at 6 weeks after treatment start. Blood samples gave median yields of approximately 130,000 T cells and more than 80,000 unique TCRs, along with a median clonality of around 0.075. The study, an exploratory multi-omic analysis, examined somatic, immune and clinical correlates of response to PD-L1 blockade with atezolizumab in urothelial cancer. Pretreatment tumor samples and matched peripheral blood, collected serially before and after atezolizumab treatment, underwent TCR sequencing. Durable clinical benefit meant progression-free survival longer than 6 months, and TCR features were also tested against progression-free and overall survival. In the same patients, pretreatment tumors underwent whole exome sequencing and RNA sequencing in addition to TCR sequencing. Several patients achieved durable clinical benefit and roughly 20 did not. Twenty-nine patients had pretreatment blood TCR-seq, some 25 had at least one posttreatment blood collection, and some 25 had tumor TCR-seq.

Relative to germline, V is missing 3 bases and J is missing 4 bases, with 3 bases of the junction outside any gene match. There are 14 amino acids in the CDR3, from cysteine to phenylalanine inclusive. The CDR3 DNA has 42 bases and is translated from base 1. The germline V gene (reference sequence) supplies CDR1 SEHNR and CDR2 FQNEAQ. A total of 25 to 30 patients with locally advanced or metastatic urothelial carcinoma, treated at Memorial Sloan Kettering on a trial protocol, made up the cohort. Peripheral blood mononuclear cells were collected pretreatment and during treatment, with between 1 and 8 total time points per patient. The Qiagen DNeasy Blood extraction kit was used to purify genomic DNA from total PBMCs and tumor samples. PBMCs were collected pretreatment and during treatment and were isolated and stored as previously described. Each PCR received spiked-in synthetic TCR analog templates so that absolute template abundance could be estimated from read counts. The immunoSEQ assay was used to amplify TCRbeta CDR3 regions from genomic DNA with bias-controlled V and J gene primers. Rearranged TCRbeta segments were sequenced at approximately 20X coverage. As for how the authors treated the data: Sequencing errors were corrected by clustering and CDR3s were annotated against IMGT to assign V, D and J genes. Out-of-frame and stop-codon sequences were excluded, and only productive TCRbeta rearrangements were used in downstream analyses. Clonality was computed as one minus Shannon entropy normalized by the log of the number of unique productive sequences. Clones differing between time points or between blood and tumor were identified using Fisher's exact test with Benjamini-Hochberg correction, with an adjusted p below 0.01 applied as the threshold. As stored in TCRdb, this immuneACCESS dataset retains in-frame rearrangements with V and J assigned. A fraction of the clones does not appear; measured against another copy, unresolved V genes explain less than half of the discrepancy, and the remainder lacks a known reason. V and J calls and clone size are copied from that table; D and trimming were computed from the DNA. The sample table records roughly 50,000 clones; approximately 80% of these occur just once. The ten largest make up approximately 3.6% of the sample.

This clone was recorded many times. Its antigen has not been determined. The sample holds no much larger clone one base away, and base qualities are not on file. What the work shows at the level of the full study, not this receptor alone: A pretreatment peripheral blood TCR clonality below the median was linked to improved progression-free and overall survival. Greater expansion of tumor-associated TCR clones in peripheral blood 3 weeks after the start of treatment was observed in patients with durable benefit (n of about 24, p = 0.022). Because the sample size was small (n of about 29) and many of the analyses were exploratory, the results are meant to be hypothesis-generating.

The material sequenced was PBMCs, taken around atezolizumab (anti-PD-L1) treatment. Recombination linked TRBV7-9 to TRBJ2-7; 10 nucleotides in the junction match TRBD1. This TCR came from a man in his 70s with urothelial cancer. Read as DNA, the sequence is TGTGCCAGCAGCTTTGGACAGGGGGAATACGAGCAGTACTTC. This yields the protein CASSFGQGEYEQYF.